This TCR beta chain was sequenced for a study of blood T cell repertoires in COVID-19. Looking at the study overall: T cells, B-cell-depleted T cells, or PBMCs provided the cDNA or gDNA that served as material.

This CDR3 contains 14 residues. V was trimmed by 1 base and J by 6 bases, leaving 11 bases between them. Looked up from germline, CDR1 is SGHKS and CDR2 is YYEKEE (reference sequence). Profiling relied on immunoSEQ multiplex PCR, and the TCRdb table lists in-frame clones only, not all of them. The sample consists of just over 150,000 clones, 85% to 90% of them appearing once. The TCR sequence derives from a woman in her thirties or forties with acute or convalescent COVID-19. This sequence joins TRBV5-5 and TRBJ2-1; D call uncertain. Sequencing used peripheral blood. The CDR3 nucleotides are TGTGCCAGCAGCTTGTTGGGCTCGTCCAATGAGCAGTTCTTC. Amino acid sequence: CASSLLGSSNEQFF.